This entry lists 12 T cell receptor beta chains sequenced from one sample in a study of OX40 agonist ivuxolimab in advanced cancers. Repertoires were generated with immunoSEQ multiplex PCR, while TCRdb's copy carries only in-frame clones and drops some. The table shows 90,000 to 95,000 clones, with approximately 81% occurring only once. The material was CD4+ or CD8+ T cells sorted from blood, obtained in a trial of the OX40 agonist ivuxolimab. The source of these receptors is an adult with an advanced solid tumor such as melanoma, head and neck, liver or kidney cancer.

The CDR3 is CASRRQGTHGYTF. The CDR3 DNA is TGTGCCAGCAGGAGACAGGGAACCCATGGCTACACCTTC. J is TRBJ1-2 and V is TRBV28; 7 nucleotides agree with TRBD1. The V gene's germline CDR1 is MDHEN and CDR2 SYDVKM. J was trimmed by 6 bases and V by 6 bases; bases with no gene match: 7. CDR3 length equals 13 residues.

This chain links TRBV28 with TRBJ1-2; perhaps TRBD1 as D (5 bases). The V gene's germline CDR1 is MDHEN and CDR2 SYDVKM. Trimming stripped 10 bases from V and 2 bases from J, with 8 bases between. CDR3 length equals 11 residues. CDR3 DNA: TGTGCCACCCAGGGAAACTATGGCTACACCTTC. Encoded protein: CATQGNYGYTF.

This clone has only a few counts. V is TRBV21-1 and J is TRBJ1-2; the table's D call of TRBD1 was not tested on the DNA. TRBV21-1 is a pseudogene segment. This CDR3 spans 17 amino acids. The CDR3 DNA is TGTGCCAGCAGCAAAGCAGTAAACGACAGGGTAAACTATGGCTACACCTTC. This encodes CASSKAVNDRVNYGYTF.

The chain has TRBV5-1 and TRBJ1-4; D is perhaps TRBD1 (6 bases). The V gene's germline CDR1 is SGHRS and CDR2 YFSETQ. Trimming pared 1 base from V and 7 bases from J, leaving 11 bases between. This CDR3 contains 14 residues. The CDR3 here is CASSLMGGREKLFF. CDR3 bases: TGCGCCAGCAGCTTGATGGGGGGCCGTGAAAAACTGTTTTTT.

This clone was seen once. This chain connects TRBV7-2 to TRBJ2-7; no reliable D call. Trimming stripped 1 base from V and 4 bases from J, with 8 bases between. Germline-derived CDR1 and CDR2 are SGHTA and FQGNSA. The CDR3 extends over 13 amino acids. CDR3: CASSLGQLYEQYF. The CDR3, as DNA: TGTGCCAGCAGCTTAGGGCAATTATACGAGCAGTACTTC.

V usage is TRBV7-2 and J usage is TRBJ1-2, with TRBD1 matching over 7 bases. This CDR3 spans 17 amino acids. The germline CDR1 and CDR2 sequences are SGHTA and FQGNSA. V lost 1 base to trimming and J lost 7 bases; unmatched junction nucleotides: 15. The CDR3 loop is CASSLDPQQGTLRGYTF. DNA for the CDR3: TGTGCCAGCAGCTTAGACCCTCAACAGGGGACTTTGCGTGGCTACACCTTC.

The CDR3, as DNA: TGTGCCAGTAGTATGGTCTTTGACAGGGTAAGAGGGGTCAATCAGCCCCAGCATTTT. This translates into CASSMVFDRVRGVNQPQHF. J is TRBJ1-5 and V is TRBV19, with 7 bases lining up with TRBD1. The CDR3 loop spans 19 amino acids. Trimming cost V 3 bases and J 3 bases; bases outside gene matches: 17. Germline V gives CDR1 LNHDA, CDR2 SQIVND (reference sequence).

This chain connects TRBV12-5 to TRBJ1-6, with TRBD1 as a possible D gene (6 bases). Between the trimmed V and J ends, which lost 0 bases and 2 bases, there was a span of 11 bases. The CDR3 contains 17 residues. Looked up from germline, CDR1 is LGHNT and CDR2 is FRNRAP. Here the CDR3 reads CASGLVRSGAYNSPLHF. The CDR3, as DNA: TGTGCTAGTGGTTTGGTACGGTCAGGGGCCTATAATTCACCCCTCCACTTT. The variable domain in full, with the rest retrieved from reference TRBV12-5 and TRBJ1-6, is DARVTQTPRHKVTEMGQEVTMRCQPILGHNTVFWYRQTMMQGLELLAYFRNRAPLDDSGMPKDRFSAEMPDATLATLKIQPSEPRDSAVYFCASGLVRSGAYNSPLHFGNGTRLTVT.

The chain carries TRBV2 and TRBJ2-7; D not certain. V lost 3 bases, J lost 3 bases, and 12 bases lay in between. The CDR3 extends over 14 amino acids. Germline loops: CDR1 SNHLY, CDR2 FYNNEI. The CDR3 loop reads CASSDLNRNYEQYF. The DNA of the CDR3 is TGTGCCAGCAGTGATCTTAACAGAAACTACGAGCAGTACTTC.

The gene calls are TRBV4-2 and TRBJ2-3, with D possibly being TRBD1 (6 bases). The CDR3 is 18 amino acids. CDR1 LGHNA and CDR2 YNFKEQ come from the germline V gene. Trimming removed 4 bases at V and 0 bases at J, with 20 bases between. The CDR3 loop is CASSPGQGSLTSTDTQYF. In DNA form, the CDR3 reads TGTGCCAGCAGCCCCGGTCAGGGGTCGTTAACCAGCACAGATACGCAGTATTTT.

The V and J genes are TRBV11-1 and TRBJ2-1; D is unclear. This CDR3 is 17 amino acids long. The germline gives CDR1 SGHAT, CDR2 FQDESV (reference sequence). V was cut by 1 base and J by 0 bases, with 13 bases left in between. The DNA of the CDR3 is TGTGCCAGCAGCTTAGGGACCTACGGCAGCTCCTACAATGAGCAGTTCTTC. It is translated as CASSLGTYGSSYNEQFF.

The chain recombines TRBV7-2 with TRBJ2-3, with 7 nucleotides matching TRBD1. CDR1 SGHTA and CDR2 FQGNSA come from the germline V gene. The CDR3 totals 16 residues. Trimming removed 1 base from V and 9 bases from J; junction bases left unmatched: 13. The CDR3 region has the DNA TGTGCCAGCAGCTTAGAATGGGCCGGGGTAGGGGGCACGCAGTATTTT. It encodes CASSLEWAGVGGTQYF.